This T cell receptor beta chain appears in the sequencing data of a study of early T cells in non-severe SARS-CoV-2 infection. Individual cDNA molecules were tagged with unique molecular identifiers, the study reported. One entry per CDR3 protein results from TCRdb running MiXCR on the 5' RACE reads. The sample carries tens of thousands of distinct CDR3 sequences, about 8.9% recorded once. Study results and caveats: Anti-spike CD8 specificities were favored by VDJdb matching, whose results missed private and CD4 specificities.

The V gene end was trimmed by 2 bases and the J gene end by 5 bases; junction bases not matched to a gene: 10. The germline V gene encodes CDR1 SGHTA and CDR2 FQGNSA. The CDR3 has 17 amino acids. This clonotype was seen a handful of times. Its antigen is not known. The sequence derives from an adult who was a healthcare worker with PCR-confirmed SARS-CoV-2 infection or an uninfected control (not recorded which). Sequencing input: whole blood. The chain uses TRBV7-2 and TRBJ2-1; 9 positions match TRBD2. The CDR3 region is CASSLPMLAGRNNEQFF. CDR3 coding DNA: TGTGCCAGCAGCTTACCCATGCTAGCGGGACGAAACAATGAGCAGTTCTTC.